The clone carrying this T cell receptor beta chain was seen more than once but under ten times. What it recognizes is unknown. The ends lost 0 bases at V and 3 bases at J; junction bases unmatched: 8. CDR3 length: 18 amino acids. Germline CDR1 and CDR2: LGHNA and YNFKEQ. The source of the sample is a study of post-analysis software for immune sequencing data. Presence of unique molecular identifiers characterized the TCR beta cDNA libraries. A single record per CDR3 protein comes from TCRdb applying MiXCR to the PCR reads. This table has some 700,000 distinct CDR3 sequences, approximately 60% appearing once. Overall study findings and caveats: Higher frequency in patients than in controls was seen for roughly five TRBV segments, with TRBV5-6, TRBV5-1 and TRBV20-1 among them. Normalized Chao1 diversity was significantly reduced in patients versus controls.

The source is a girl aged 2-10 years with multiple sclerosis. The rearrangement links TRBV4-2 to TRBJ2-5; TRBD2 matches at 12 bases. The sample consisted of blood. The DNA for the CDR3 is TGTGCCAGCAGCCAAGAGCTAGCGGGGGGGCGATATAAAGAGACCCAGTACTTC. This codes for CASSQELAGGRYKETQYF.